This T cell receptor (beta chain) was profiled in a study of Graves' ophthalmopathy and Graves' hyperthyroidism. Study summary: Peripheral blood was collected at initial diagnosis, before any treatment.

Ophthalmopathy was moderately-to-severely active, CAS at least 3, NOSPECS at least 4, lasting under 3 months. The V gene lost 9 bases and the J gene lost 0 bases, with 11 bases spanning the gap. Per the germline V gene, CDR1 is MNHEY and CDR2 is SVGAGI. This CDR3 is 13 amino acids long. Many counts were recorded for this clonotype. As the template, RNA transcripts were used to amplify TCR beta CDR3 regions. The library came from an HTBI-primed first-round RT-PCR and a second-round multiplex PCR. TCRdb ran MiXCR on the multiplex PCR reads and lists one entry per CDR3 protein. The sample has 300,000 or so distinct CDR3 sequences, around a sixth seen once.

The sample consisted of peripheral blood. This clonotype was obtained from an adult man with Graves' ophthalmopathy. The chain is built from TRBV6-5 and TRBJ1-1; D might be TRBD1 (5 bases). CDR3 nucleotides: TGTGCCAGTAAGACGACAGTGAACACTGAAGCTTTCTTT. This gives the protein CASKTTVNTEAFF.